Here is one T cell receptor (beta chain) with its context. Many counts were recorded for this clonotype. Its cognate antigen has yet to be identified. One base away there is no much larger clone; base qualities are not given. The sample was run on an Illumina NovaSeq 6000. TCR cDNA was made using 5'RACE template switching, a step that added a universal primer site and unique molecular identifiers. cDNA synthesis was primed from both the TCR alpha and TCR beta constant segments. Two PCR steps were used to amplify libraries, with sample barcodes and sequencing adapters being added in the second step. Libraries were sequenced on Illumina HiSeq 2500 (2x100 bp) or NovaSeq (2x150 bp). Processing in the source paper ran as follows. MIGEC was used to demultiplex reads and collapse the reads into UMI consensus sequences, and MiXCR was used for V(D)J alignment. Vaccine-responding clonotypes were defined with edgeR using replicate PBMC samples, requiring FDR below 0.01 and a log2 fold change above 5 up to day 15. CD4 or CD8 identity was assigned to each bulk clonotype according to whether the clonotype was present at higher abundance in the sequenced CD4 repertoire or the sequenced CD8 repertoire. The public reads were reanalyzed by TCRdb: fastp trimming at Q25, MiXCR alignment, in-frame beta chains only. Rows are unified per CDR3 protein, each entry keeping the most common DNA and genes. Here the V and J calls rest on TCRdb's processing, not on the authors' analysis. The sample table shows fewer than 400,000 distinct CDR3 sequences, and around 10% are seen once. 3.3% of the sample is in the top ten clones.

The data belong to a study of T cells after yellow fever vaccination (dated by TCRdb to the late 2010s). In terms of the full investigation: The SMART-Seq v4 Ultra Low Input RNA kit was used to prepare libraries from fractions with low cell numbers. To track T-cell clones before and after primary and booster YFV17D yellow fever vaccination, bulk TCR alpha and beta repertoires were sequenced longitudinally. Blood was collected at multiple timepoints before and after primary and secondary immunization, and bulk PBMC replicates and cell subsets were isolated. The cohort comprised two healthy male donors, one aged 18 to 30 and one aged 30 to 40 years.

Per the publication, the treatment or condition label means: live attenuated yellow fever vaccine strain. PBMCs were isolated from peripheral blood using a standard Ficoll-Paque protocol. Dynabeads CD4 and CD8 positive selection kits were used to isolate the CD4 and CD8 T-cell fractions. TriZol was used to extract RNA from bulk PBMCs, from CD4 and CD8 fractions, and from dextramer-positive and dextramer-negative fractions. Summary of the overall study and its limitations: Computational filtering was required because FACS-sorted repertoires could contain abundant contaminating clonotypes from the bulk population. Compared with the primary T-cell response, the secondary T-cell response was faster but weaker, reaching its peak on day 5 rather than on day 15. A small fraction of clonotypes showed up in both the CD4 and CD8 compartments, probably as a result of convergent recombination. After the booster, most of the clones that had expanded following primary vaccination were detected again (around 95% of CD4 and around 87% of CD8), which suggests that memory was broadly maintained. Because only a couple of donors were included in the study, the extent to which the findings can be generalized is limited.

This receptor was obtained from a man aged 18-30 years who received the YFV17D yellow fever vaccine. Sequencing used CD4+ T cells sorted from PBMCs, obtained 45 days after the yellow fever booster vaccination.

The DNA is as follows: TGTGCCAGCAACCCAGGGGGAGAGACCCAGTACTTC. This codes for CASNPGGETQYF. The chain was built from TRBV7-2 and TRBJ2-5; TRBD1 fits 7 bases in the junction. The CDR3 measures 12 amino acids from cysteine to phenylalanine. Left in the record is the CDR3 DNA by itself, 36 bases read in frame from the first base. The V end gives up 7 bases and the J end 4 bases, leaving 3 bases in the junction not matched to a gene. The germline V gene supplies CDR1 SGHTA and CDR2 FQGNSA. With all but the CDR3 taken from the reference TRBV7-2 and TRBJ2-5 genes, the full variable domain is: GAGVSQSPSNKVTEKGKDVELRCDPISGHTALYWYRQSLGQGLEFLIYFQGNSAPDKSGLPSDRFSAERTGGSVSTLTIQRTQQEDSAVYLCASNPGGETQYFGPGTRLLVL.